Each of the 12 T cell receptor beta chains below was sequenced from the same sample in a study of blood T cell repertoires in COVID-19. The repertoire was sequenced with immunoSEQ multiplex PCR; TCRdb's copy has only in-frame clones and lacks some. This sample yields some 180,000 clones, of which about nine tenths are seen a single time; approximately 6.7% belongs to the top ten. Sequencing was carried out using peripheral blood. These TCRs come from a man in his forties or fifties with acute or convalescent COVID-19.

This chain uses TRBV9 with TRBJ1-3, with TRBD1 as a possible D gene (5 bases). The CDR3 covers 17 residues. Trimming removed 3 bases at V and 0 bases at J, with 16 bases between. The germline V gene encodes CDR1 SGDLS and CDR2 YYNGEE. The CDR3 region has the DNA TGTGCCAGCAGCGCGACTGACAGTTCAAGCTCTGGAAACACCATATATTTT. As protein: CASSATDSSSSGNTIYF.

The rearrangement joins TRBV11-1 to TRBJ1-1; maybe TRBD1 (6 bases). Germline lookup yields CDR1 SGHAT and CDR2 FQDESV (reference sequence). The V end lost 6 bases, the J end lost 2 bases, and 19 bases lay between the germline ends. The CDR3 covers 16 residues. Here the CDR3 reads CASSVGRGRGNTEAFF. CDR3 DNA: TGTGCCAGCAGTGTCGGCAGGGGCCGAGGAAACACTGAAGCTTTCTTT.

This clone was detected once. The V and J genes are TRBV15 and TRBJ2-7, with TRBD2 matching 11 bases. V lost 2 bases, J lost 0 bases, and 9 bases stayed unmatched. CDR1 and CDR2 (germline): LNHNV, YYDKDF (reference sequence). The CDR3 is 18 amino acids. This CDR3 reads CATSRTYPSGGPSYEQYF. CDR3 nucleotides: TGTGCCACCAGCAGAACCTACCCTAGCGGGGGGCCCTCCTACGAGCAGTACTTC.

This clone is a singleton in its sample. This sequence joins TRBV6-5 and TRBJ2-4; 12 nucleotides agree with TRBD2. V lost 0 bases to trimming and J lost 6 bases; unmatched junction nucleotides: 3. The germline CDR1 and CDR2 sequences are MNHEY and SVGAGI. The CDR3 length is 16 residues. CDR3 DNA: TGTGCCAGCAGTTACTCGGCGGGACTAGCGGGAAACATTCAGTACTTC. Amino acid sequence: CASSYSAGLAGNIQYF.

The V call is TRBV2, the J call TRBJ2-3, with 9 bases identical to TRBD2. Germline values: CDR1 SNHLY, CDR2 FYNNEI. V was clipped by 1 base and J by 5 bases; unmatched bases: 7. This CDR3 has 16 residues. CDR3 residues: CASSEGSGGPGDTQYF. CDR3 nucleotides: TGTGCCAGCAGTGAAGGTAGCGGGGGCCCCGGAGATACGCAGTATTTT.

CDR3 residues: CASSLQGAPYGYTF. The CDR3 nucleotides read TGCGCCAGCAGCTTACAGGGGGCTCCCTATGGCTACACCTTC. The V and J genes are TRBV5-1 and TRBJ1-2; 9 bases align to TRBD1. The germline CDR1 and CDR2 sequences are SGHRS and YFSETQ. V gave up 2 bases and J gave up 4 bases; unmatched junction bases: 3. This CDR3 is built from 14 residues.

This clone was counted a single time. This chain joins TRBV27 and TRBJ1-6; no clear D gene. The V gene lost 4 bases and the J gene lost 0 bases, with 10 bases spanning the gap. Germline assignment: CDR1 MNHEY and CDR2 SMNVEV (reference sequence). The length of the CDR3 is 16 residues. The CDR3 spells CASSSEASSYNSPLHF. The CDR3 DNA reads as TGTGCCAGCAGTTCTGAGGCGAGCTCCTATAATTCACCCCTCCACTTT.

V usage is TRBV7-9 and J usage is TRBJ2-1; D possibly corresponds to TRBD2 (6 bases). The V end lost 2 bases, the J end lost 0 bases, and 17 bases lay between the germline ends. From germline, CDR1 is SEHNR and CDR2 FQNEAQ (reference sequence). The CDR3 length is 18 residues. This CDR3 reads CASSLFKRVSSSYNEQFF. CDR3 bases: TGTGCCAGCAGCTTATTTAAGCGGGTGTCGAGCTCCTACAATGAGCAGTTCTTC.

The rearrangement links TRBV3-1 (or the pseudogene TRBV3-2) to TRBJ1-2, with 10 bases aligning to TRBD1. The CDR3 spans 15 residues. From germline, CDR1 is LGHDT and CDR2 YNNKEL (reference sequence). J gave up 4 bases and V 4 bases, and 6 bases lay outside the gene matches. The CDR3 here is CASSLWTGGGYGYTF. DNA for the CDR3: TGTGCCAGCAGCCTCTGGACAGGGGGTGGCTATGGCTACACCTTC.

This chain connects TRBV20-1 to TRBJ1-6; D call uncertain. The CDR3 extends over 15 amino acids. Germline values: CDR1 DFQATT, CDR2 SNEGSKA (reference sequence). The ends were cut back, 3 bases at V and 4 bases at J, with 13 bases in the middle. Here the CDR3 DNA reads TGCAGTGCTAGTCGAGCGGACGCATATAATTCACCCCTCCACTTT. Its protein is CSASRADAYNSPLHF.

This clone was seen once. Written as DNA, the CDR3 is TGTGCCAGCAGTGAGGACAGGGGACAAGGCTACACCTTC. It codes for CASSEDRGQGYTF. This rearrangement joins TRBV2 to TRBJ1-2; 9 bases line up with TRBD1. This CDR3 has 13 residues. V shed 3 bases and J 8 bases; nucleotides not matched to a gene: 4. The V gene's germline CDR1 is SNHLY and CDR2 FYNNEI.

This chain uses TRBV5-5 with TRBJ2-7, with 7 bases aligning to TRBD2. Germline assignment: CDR1 SGHKS and CDR2 YYEKEE (reference sequence). Unmatched junction bases numbered 9, after V lost 4 bases and J lost 2 bases. CDR3 length: 15 residues. The CDR3 is CASSPLFSGAYEQYF. The CDR3 coding sequence is TGTGCCAGCAGCCCTTTATTCAGCGGGGCCTACGAGCAGTACTTC.